This TCR beta chain was observed in a study of lymphopenia after photon versus proton radiotherapy. The length of the CDR3 is 16 residues. V lost 5 bases, J lost 3 bases, and 9 bases stayed unmatched. Germline V gene lookup returns CDR1 MDHEN and CDR2 SYDVKM. The method was immunoSEQ multiplex PCR; TCRdb's version includes in-frame clones alone and lacks a portion of them. The sample contains tens of thousands of clones, 80% to 85% of which appear only once. This TCR derives from a woman aged 70-85 years with pancreatic cancer. The sample in question was peripheral blood, obtained from a patient treated with proton-based radiotherapy. The rearrangement links TRBV28 to TRBJ2-3, with 9 bases fitting TRBD2. CDR3 sequence reads: CASSVVASGITDTQYF. For the CDR3, the DNA is TGTGCCAGCAGTGTGGTCGCTAGCGGGATAACAGATACGCAGTATTTT.